This TCR beta chain derives from a study of OX40 agonist ivuxolimab in advanced cancers. Generated by immunoSEQ multiplex PCR, the TCRdb table keeps only in-frame clones and is missing some. The repertoire includes tens of thousands of clones, 80% to 95% of them detected once, and around 0.7% sits in the top ten. The TCR comes from an adult with an advanced solid tumor such as melanoma, head and neck, liver or kidney cancer. The sample consisted of CD4+ or CD8+ T cells sorted from blood, taken in a trial of the OX40 agonist ivuxolimab.

CDR3 nucleotide sequence: TGTGCCAGCAGTTACCTAGGGGCCATTACCAATTCACCCCTCCACTTT. This sequence encodes CASSYLGAITNSPLHF. This sequence joins TRBV6-5 and TRBJ1-6; tentative D call: TRBD1 (5 bases). CDR3 length equals 16 residues. V was shortened by 2 bases and J by 7 bases, with 15 bases between the two germline ends. The germline V gene encodes CDR1 MNHEY and CDR2 SVGAGI.